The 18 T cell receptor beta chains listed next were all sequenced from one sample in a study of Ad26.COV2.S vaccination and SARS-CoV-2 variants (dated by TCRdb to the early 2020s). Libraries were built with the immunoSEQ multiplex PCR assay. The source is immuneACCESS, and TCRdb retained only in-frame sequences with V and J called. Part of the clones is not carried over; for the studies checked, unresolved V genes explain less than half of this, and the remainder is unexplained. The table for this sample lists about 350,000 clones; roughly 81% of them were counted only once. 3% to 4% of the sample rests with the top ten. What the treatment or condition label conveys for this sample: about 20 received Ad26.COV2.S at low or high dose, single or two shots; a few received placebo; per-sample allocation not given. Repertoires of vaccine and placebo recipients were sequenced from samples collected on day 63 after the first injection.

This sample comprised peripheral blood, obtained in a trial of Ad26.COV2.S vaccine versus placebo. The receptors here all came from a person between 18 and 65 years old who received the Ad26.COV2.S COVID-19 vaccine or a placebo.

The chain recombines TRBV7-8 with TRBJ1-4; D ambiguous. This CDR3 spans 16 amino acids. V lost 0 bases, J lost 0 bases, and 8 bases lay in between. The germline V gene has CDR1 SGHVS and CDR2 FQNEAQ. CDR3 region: CASSLAAIATNEKLFF. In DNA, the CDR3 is TGTGCCAGCAGCTTAGCGGCAATTGCAACTAATGAAAAACTGTTTTTT.

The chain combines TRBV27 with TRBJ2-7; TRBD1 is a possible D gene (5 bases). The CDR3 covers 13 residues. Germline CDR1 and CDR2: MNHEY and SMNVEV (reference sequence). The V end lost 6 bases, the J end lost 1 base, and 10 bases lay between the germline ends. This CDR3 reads CASSLTESYEQYF. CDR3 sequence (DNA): TGTGCCAGCAGCCTGACAGAGTCCTACGAGCAGTACTTC.

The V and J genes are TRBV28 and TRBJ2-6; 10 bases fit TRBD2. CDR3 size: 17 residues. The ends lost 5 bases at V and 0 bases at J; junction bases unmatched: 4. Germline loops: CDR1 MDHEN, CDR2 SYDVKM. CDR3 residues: CASSQREGSSGANVLTF. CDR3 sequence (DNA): TGTGCCAGCAGTCAGCGGGAGGGGAGCTCTGGGGCCAACGTCCTGACTTTC. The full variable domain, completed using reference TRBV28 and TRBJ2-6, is DVKVTQSSRYLVKRTGEKVFLECVQDMDHENMFWYRQDPGLGLRLIYFSYDVKMKEKGDIPEGYSVSREKKERFSLILESASTNQTSMYLCASSQREGSSGANVLTFGAGSRLTVL.

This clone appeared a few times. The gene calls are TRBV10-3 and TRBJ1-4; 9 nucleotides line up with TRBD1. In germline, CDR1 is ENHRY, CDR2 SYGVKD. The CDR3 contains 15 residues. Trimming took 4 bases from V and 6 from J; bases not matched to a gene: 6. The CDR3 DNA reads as TGTGCCATCAGTGGGGGACAGGGCATCGATGAAAAACTGTTTTTT. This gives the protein CAISGGQGIDEKLFF.

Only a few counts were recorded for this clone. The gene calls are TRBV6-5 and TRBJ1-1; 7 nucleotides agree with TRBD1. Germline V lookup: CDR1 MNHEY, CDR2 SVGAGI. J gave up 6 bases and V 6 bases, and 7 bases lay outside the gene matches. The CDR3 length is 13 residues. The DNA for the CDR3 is TGTGCCAGCAGATCAGGGACAGTGGCTGAAGCTTTCTTT. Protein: CASRSGTVAEAFF.

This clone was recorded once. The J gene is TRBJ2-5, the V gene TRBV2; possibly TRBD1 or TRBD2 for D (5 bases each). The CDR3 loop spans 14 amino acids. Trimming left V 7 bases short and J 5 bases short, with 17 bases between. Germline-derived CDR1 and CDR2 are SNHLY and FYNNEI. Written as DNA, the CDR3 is TGTGCCAGCAACCGGGACGGGGAGTATGAGACCCAGTACTTC. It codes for CASNRDGEYETQYF.

The CDR3 spells CASNPSAMNTGELFF. The CDR3 DNA reads as TGCGCCAGCAACCCTAGCGCCATGAACACCGGGGAGCTGTTTTTT. This chain links TRBV10-2 with TRBJ2-2, with D tentatively TRBD2 (6 bases). CDR3 length equals 15 residues. The germline gives CDR1 WSHSY, CDR2 SAAADI. V dropped 7 bases and J dropped 1 base, with 13 bases sitting between them.

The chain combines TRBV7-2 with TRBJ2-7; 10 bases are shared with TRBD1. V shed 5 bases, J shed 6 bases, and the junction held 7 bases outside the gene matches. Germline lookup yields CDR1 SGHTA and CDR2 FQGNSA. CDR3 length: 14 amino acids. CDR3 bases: TGTGCCAGCAGCAAAAGGGACAGGGGATCCGAGCAGTACTTC. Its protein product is CASSKRDRGSEQYF.

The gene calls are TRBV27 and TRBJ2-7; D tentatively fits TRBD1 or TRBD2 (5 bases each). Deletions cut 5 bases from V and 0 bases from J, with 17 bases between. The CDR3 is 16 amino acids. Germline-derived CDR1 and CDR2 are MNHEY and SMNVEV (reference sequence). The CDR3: CASSSSSGDRSYEQYF. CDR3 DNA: TGTGCCAGCAGTAGCTCATCTGGGGACCGCTCCTACGAGCAGTACTTC.

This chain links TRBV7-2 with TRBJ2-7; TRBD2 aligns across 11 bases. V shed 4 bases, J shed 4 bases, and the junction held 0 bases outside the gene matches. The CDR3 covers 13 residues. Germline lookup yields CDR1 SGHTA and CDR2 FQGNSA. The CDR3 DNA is TGTGCCAGCAGCTGGACTAGCGGGTACGAGCAGTACTTC. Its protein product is CASSWTSGYEQYF.

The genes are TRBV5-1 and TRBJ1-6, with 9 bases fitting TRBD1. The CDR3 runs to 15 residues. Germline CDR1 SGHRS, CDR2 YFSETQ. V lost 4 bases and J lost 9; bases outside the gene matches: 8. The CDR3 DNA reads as TGCGCCAGCAGCCAACAGGGGGCCACCTTTTCACCCCTCCACTTT. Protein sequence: CASSQQGATFSPLHF.

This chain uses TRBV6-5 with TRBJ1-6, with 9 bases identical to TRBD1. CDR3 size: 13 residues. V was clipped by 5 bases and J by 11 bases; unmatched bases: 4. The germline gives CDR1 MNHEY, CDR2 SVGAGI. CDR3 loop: CASSPQGAAPLHF. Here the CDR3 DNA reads TGTGCCAGCAGTCCACAGGGGGCAGCACCCCTCCACTTT.

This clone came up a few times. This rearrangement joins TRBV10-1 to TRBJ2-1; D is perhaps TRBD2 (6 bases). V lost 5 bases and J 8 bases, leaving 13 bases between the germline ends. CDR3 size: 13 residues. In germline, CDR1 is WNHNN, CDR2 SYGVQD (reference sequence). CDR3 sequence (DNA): TGCGCCAGCAGTTCGGGAGTGGGGGATGAGCAGTTCTTC. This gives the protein CASSSGVGDEQFF.

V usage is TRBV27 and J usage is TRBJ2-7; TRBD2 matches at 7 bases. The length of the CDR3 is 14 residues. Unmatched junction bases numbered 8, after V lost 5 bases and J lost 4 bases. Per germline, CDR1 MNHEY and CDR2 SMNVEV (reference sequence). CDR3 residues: CASSRREVGYEQYF. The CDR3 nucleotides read TGTGCCAGCAGTCGCCGGGAGGTCGGTTACGAGCAGTACTTC.

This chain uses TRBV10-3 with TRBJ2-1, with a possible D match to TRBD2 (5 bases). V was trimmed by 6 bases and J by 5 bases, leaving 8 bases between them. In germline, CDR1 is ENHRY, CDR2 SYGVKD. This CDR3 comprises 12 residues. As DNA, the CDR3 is TGTGCCATCAGCCGGGGAAACAATGAGCAGTTCTTC. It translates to CAISRGNNEQFF.

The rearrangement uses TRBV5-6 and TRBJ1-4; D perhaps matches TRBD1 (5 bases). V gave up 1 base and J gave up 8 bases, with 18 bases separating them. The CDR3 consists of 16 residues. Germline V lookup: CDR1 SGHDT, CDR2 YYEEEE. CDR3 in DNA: TGTGCCAGCAGCTTGTTCAGGCCACATAAGGGGGAAAAACTGTTTTTT. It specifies CASSLFRPHKGEKLFF.

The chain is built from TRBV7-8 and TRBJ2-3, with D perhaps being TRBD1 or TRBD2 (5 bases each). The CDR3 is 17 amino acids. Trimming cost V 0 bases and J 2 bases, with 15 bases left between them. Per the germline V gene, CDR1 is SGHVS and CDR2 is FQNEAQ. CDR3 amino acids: CASSLASGPPLTDTQYF. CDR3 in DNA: TGTGCCAGCAGCTTAGCGTCGGGACCCCCACTCACAGATACGCAGTATTTT.

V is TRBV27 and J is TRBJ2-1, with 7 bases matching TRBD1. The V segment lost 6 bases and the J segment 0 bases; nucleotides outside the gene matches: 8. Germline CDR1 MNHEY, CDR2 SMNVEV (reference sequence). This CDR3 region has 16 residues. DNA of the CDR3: TGTGCCAGCAGCCTACGGGGACAGAACTCCTACAATGAGCAGTTCTTC. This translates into CASSLRGQNSYNEQFF.